The subject of this entry is one T cell receptor (beta chain). What it binds is unknown. This record belongs to a study of T cells expressing NK-cell markers. The wider study: All TCR beta repertoires analysed originated from sorted CD3+CD56+NKG2C+, CD3+CD56+NKG2C- and CD3+CD56-NKG2C+ T cells. General study findings and limits: The study did not resolve the HCMV specificity of expanded NKG2C+ T cell clones. Six donors had dominant NKG2C+ clonotypes that comprised about 1.0-8% of their CD8+ T cells.

TCRdb re-called the 5' RACE reads; one entry per CDR3 protein, DNA not given. The record lists just under 150,000 distinct CDR3 sequences, of which the ten most abundant hold around 12%. Sequenced material: blood T cells: a sorted CD56 or NKG2C T cell subset, CD4+ or CD8+ T cells, or bulk PBMC T cells (not recorded which). The clonotype comes from a man younger than 35 in good health.

This CDR3 is CASRLRDRGLGYTF. The chain has TRBV12-3 or TRBV12-4 and TRBJ1-2; TCRdb's D gene call, TRBD1, goes unchecked for lack of DNA. The CDR3 is made up of 14 amino acids.